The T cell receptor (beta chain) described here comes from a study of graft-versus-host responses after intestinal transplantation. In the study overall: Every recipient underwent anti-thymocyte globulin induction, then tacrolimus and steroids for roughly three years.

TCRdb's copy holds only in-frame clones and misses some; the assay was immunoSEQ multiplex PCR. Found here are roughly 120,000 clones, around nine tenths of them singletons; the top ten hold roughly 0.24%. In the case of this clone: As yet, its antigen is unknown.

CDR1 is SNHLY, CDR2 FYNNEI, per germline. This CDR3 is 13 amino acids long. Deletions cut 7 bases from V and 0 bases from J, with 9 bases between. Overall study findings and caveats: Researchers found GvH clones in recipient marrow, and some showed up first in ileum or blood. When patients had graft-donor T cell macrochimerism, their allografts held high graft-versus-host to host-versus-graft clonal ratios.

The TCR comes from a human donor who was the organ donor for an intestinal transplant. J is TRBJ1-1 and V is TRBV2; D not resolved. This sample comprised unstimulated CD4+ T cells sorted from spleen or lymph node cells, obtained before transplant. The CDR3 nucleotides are TGTGCCAGCACGTCTTGGGTGAACACTGAAGCTTTCTTT. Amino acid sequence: CASTSWVNTEAFF.